Listed here are 22 T cell receptor beta chains from one sample, sequenced in a study of blood T cells in healthy people across ages. A second PCR of roughly 7 to 11 cycles used a sample-barcoded 5' primer and a J-beta primer mix. TCRdb analysed the 5' RACE reads with MiXCR anew, one entry per CDR3 protein. The sample consists of approximately 880,000 distinct CDR3 sequences, 48% of them appearing once. The sample comprised blood. The receptors come from a man aged 25-40 years in good health.

The CDR3 loop is CASSLGNSALEKLFF. CDR3 nucleotides: TGTGCCAGCAGCTTAGGCAACTCGGCTTTAGAAAAACTGTTTTTT. The chain recombines TRBV7-9 with TRBJ1-4, with D hard to call. The germline gives CDR1 SEHNR, CDR2 FQNEAQ (reference sequence). The CDR3 runs 15 residues. Trimming took off 1 base at V and 8 bases at J, with 14 bases between the two ends.

The chain is built from TRBV29-1 and TRBJ2-2; no clear D gene. V was shortened by 5 bases and J by 6 bases, with 13 bases between the two germline ends. CDR1 and CDR2 (germline): SQVTM, ANQGSEA. The CDR3 is made up of 13 amino acids. CDR3 loop: CSVLESGSGELFF. DNA of the CDR3: TGCAGCGTTCTGGAGTCTGGCTCCGGGGAGCTGTTTTTT.

The chain uses TRBV29-1 and TRBJ2-7; D not resolved. Trimming pared 4 bases from V and 0 bases from J, leaving 13 bases between. This CDR3 has 14 amino acids. CDR1 and CDR2 from the germline V gene are SQVTM and ANQGSEA. DNA for the CDR3: TGCAGCGTTGGGCTGAGAAGTAGCTCCTACGAGCAGTACTTC. It specifies CSVGLRSSSYEQYF.

This chain connects TRBV6-5 to TRBJ2-3, with 8 bases aligning to TRBD2. V lost 6 bases and J lost 3; bases outside the gene matches: 11. The CDR3 has 16 amino acids. Germline V gene lookup returns CDR1 MNHEY and CDR2 SVGAGI. The CDR3 DNA is TGTGCCAGCAGATCCACTCCGGGAGGGGGGACAGATACGCAGTATTTT. This codes for CASRSTPGGGTDTQYF.

This clonotype was counted a few times. This chain connects TRBV29-1 to TRBJ1-2, with D perhaps matching TRBD1 (5 bases). The V end was cut by 6 bases, the J end by 8 bases, with 16 bases between. The CDR3 is made up of 12 amino acids. Per the germline V gene, CDR1 is SQVTM and CDR2 is ANQGSEA. CDR3 DNA: TGCAGCGTGAAGGGGCTCCCTATCGGCTACACCTTC. Amino acids: CSVKGLPIGYTF.

The CDR3 spells CASSARRQAKSYEQYF. The CDR3 bases are TGTGCCAGCAGTGCCCGTAGACAGGCCAAATCCTACGAGCAGTACTTC. The chain combines TRBV27 with TRBJ2-7, with a possible D match to TRBD1 (6 bases). Per the germline V gene, CDR1 is MNHEY and CDR2 is SMNVEV (reference sequence). This CDR3 comprises 16 residues. V was trimmed by 5 bases and J by 1 base, leaving 18 bases between them.

This sequence joins TRBV27 and TRBJ2-4; D perhaps matches TRBD1 (5 bases). The closer fit of TRBJ2-7 to the DNA end suggests the J call may be wrong. Germline V gives CDR1 MNHEY, CDR2 SMNVEV (reference sequence). The CDR3 consists of 14 residues. The CDR3 region is CASSLFQGYHEQYF. In nucleotides, the CDR3 is TGTGCCAGCAGCCTATTCCAGGGATACCACGAGCAGTACTTC.

This clonotype has more than one count but fewer than ten. The rearrangement joins TRBV6-7 to TRBJ2-7; D possibly corresponds to TRBD1 (5 bases). TRBV6-7 is classed as an ORF, of uncertain function. CDR3 length: 13 amino acids. Trimming took off 11 bases at V and 7 bases at J, with 21 bases between the two ends. CDR3 bases: TGTGCCGATAACCAGACAGCCGAGGAGGAGCAGTACTTC. Its protein is CADNQTAEEEQYF.

The chain joins TRBV9 to TRBJ1-4, with 7 bases aligning to TRBD1. J gave up 5 bases and V 3 bases, and 4 bases lay outside the gene matches. The CDR3 extends over 14 amino acids. Germline CDR1 SGDLS, CDR2 YYNGEE. CDR3 sequence: CASSGRGGNEKLFF. CDR3 bases: TGTGCCAGCAGCGGACGAGGGGGCAATGAAAAACTGTTTTTT.

This clonotype was detected a few times. The chain is built from TRBV6-1 and TRBJ1-5, with D possibly matching TRBD1 (6 bases). The germline V and J ends were trimmed by 5 bases and 1 base, with 18 bases remaining between them. The CDR3 totals 17 residues. Germline CDR1 and CDR2: MNHNS and SASEGT. The chain's CDR3 is CASSPQAGARSNQPQHF. Here the CDR3 DNA reads TGTGCCAGCAGTCCGCAGGCGGGGGCGCGGAGCAATCAGCCCCAGCATTTT.

This clonotype was observed a few times. The rearrangement joins TRBV5-1 to TRBJ2-1; 9 nucleotides line up with TRBD1. The trim removed 1 base at V and 6 bases at J, leaving 5 bases unmatched. CDR1 is SGHRS and CDR2 is YFSETQ in the germline V gene. The length of the CDR3 is 15 residues. The CDR3 bases are TGCGCCAGCAGCTTGTCACAGGGGGCGAGCAATGAGCAGTTCTTC. Its protein is CASSLSQGASNEQFF.

The chain uses TRBV28 and TRBJ2-5; 9 nucleotides line up with TRBD1. CDR1 MDHEN and CDR2 SYDVKM come from the germline V gene. The CDR3 has 14 amino acids. V was clipped by 6 bases and J by 5 bases; unmatched bases: 7. CDR3 sequence (DNA): TGTGCCAGCAGAAACACAGGGGGCAGGGAGACCCAGTACTTC. This gives the protein CASRNTGGRETQYF.

The chain employs TRBV4-2 and TRBJ2-1, with 12 bases matching TRBD2. The CDR3 loop spans 16 amino acids. The trim removed 1 base at V and 4 bases at J, leaving 2 bases unmatched. Germline V lookup: CDR1 LGHNA, CDR2 YNFKEQ. The CDR3 is CASSQVGLAGYNEQFF. The CDR3 DNA sequence: TGTGCCAGCAGCCAAGTCGGACTAGCGGGATACAATGAGCAGTTCTTC.

J is TRBJ1-4 and V is TRBV11-3, with 8 bases identical to TRBD1. V shed 5 bases, J shed 7 bases, and the junction held 6 bases outside the gene matches. Germline values: CDR1 SGHNT, CDR2 YENEEA. This CDR3 contains 14 residues. For the CDR3, the DNA is TGTGCCAGCAGCGGGACAGGACGGGGTGAAAAACTGTTTTTT. Translating it yields CASSGTGRGEKLFF.

This sequence joins TRBV28 and TRBJ1-3; TRBD1 is a possible D gene (6 bases). CDR3 length: 16 residues. Trimming removed 2 bases at V and 0 bases at J, with 11 bases between. Looked up from germline, CDR1 is MDHEN and CDR2 is SYDVKM. In DNA, the CDR3 is TGTGCCAGCAGTTTAGGATACAGGGTCTCTGGAAACACCATATATTTT. It specifies CASSLGYRVSGNTIYF.

CDR3 DNA sequence: TGTGCCAGCACCTGGGGAAGGGATGAGCAGTTCTTC. Its protein is CASTWGRDEQFF. This chain connects TRBV12-3 or TRBV12-4 to TRBJ2-1; D is uncertain. This CDR3 region has 12 residues. The V gene lost 7 bases and the J gene lost 8 bases, with 12 bases spanning the gap.

This clonotype counts as medium-sized (0.01 to 0.1%). The chain links TRBV7-2 to TRBJ2-7, with unresolved D. The germline CDR1 and CDR2 sequences are SGHTA and FQGNSA. V lost 1 base, J lost 7 bases, and 17 bases lay in between. This CDR3 is 15 amino acids long. Written as DNA, the CDR3 is TGTGCCAGCAGCTTAGGGACCGCCTTTCTCCTTGAGCAGTACTTC. Its translation is CASSLGTAFLLEQYF. Looking up the rest from reference TRBV7-2 and TRBJ2-7 gives the full variable domain: GAGVSQSPSNKVTEKGKDVELRCDPISGHTALYWYRQSLGQGLEFLIYFQGNSAPDKSGLPSDRFSAERTGGSVSTLTIQRTQQEDSAVYLCASSLGTAFLLEQYFGPGTRLTVT.

This chain uses TRBV7-2 with TRBJ2-3; 16 bases agree with TRBD2. The V gene end was trimmed by 3 bases and the J gene end by 5 bases; junction bases not matched to a gene: 5. Germline V gene lookup returns CDR1 SGHTA and CDR2 FQGNSA. The CDR3 is 17 amino acids. The CDR3 reads CASSLGLAGGPGDTQYF. For the CDR3, the DNA is TGTGCCAGCAGCTTGGGACTAGCGGGGGGGCCGGGAGATACGCAGTATTTT.

This clonotype was seen a handful of times. The chain carries TRBV25-1 and TRBJ1-3; 8 nucleotides agree with TRBD1. Germline loops: CDR1 MGHDK, CDR2 SYGVNS. CDR3 length equals 15 residues. The V gene end was trimmed by 9 bases and the J gene end by 3 bases; junction bases not matched to a gene: 10. The chain's CDR3 is CASTEQGGFGNTIYF. For the CDR3, the DNA is TGTGCCAGTACTGAACAGGGGGGATTTGGAAACACCATATATTTT.

V and J are TRBV27 and TRBJ1-2; D gene ambiguous. V dropped 2 bases and J dropped 8 bases, with 18 bases sitting between them. This CDR3 region has 15 residues. CDR1 is MNHEY, CDR2 SMNVEV, per germline (reference sequence). The CDR3 DNA reads as TGTGCCAGCAGTTTAAATTTTCCAGGATCTAGCGGCTACACCTTC. Its protein is CASSLNFPGSSGYTF.

This clonotype was observed a few times. The chain recombines TRBV5-1 with TRBJ1-5, with TRBD1 matching over 9 bases. Germline trimming cut 0 bases from V and 5 bases from J; bases unmatched to any gene: 6. The CDR3 sequence is 16 residues long. Germline V CDR1 and CDR2: SGHRS, YFSETQ. The CDR3 reads CASSLGQGGADQPQHF. In DNA form, the CDR3 reads TGCGCCAGCAGCTTGGGACAGGGGGGAGCTGATCAGCCCCAGCATTTT. The full variable domain, with the rest looked up from reference TRBV5-1 and TRBJ1-5, is KAGVTQTPRYLIKTRGQQVTLSCSPISGHRSVSWYQQTPGQGLQFLFEYFSETQRNKGNFPGRFSGRQFSNSRSEMNVSTLELGDSALYLCASSLGQGGADQPQHFGDGTRLSIL.

This chain connects TRBV14 to TRBJ2-2; TRBD1 matches 9 bases. CDR3 size: 16 residues. Per germline, CDR1 SGHDN and CDR2 FVKESK. Trimming removed 1 base from V and 7 bases from J; junction bases left unmatched: 7. The CDR3 here is CASSQGGTGSIGELFF. The CDR3 coding sequence is TGTGCCAGCAGCCAAGGAGGGACAGGGTCTATCGGGGAGCTGTTTTTT.